The 27 T cell receptor beta chains reported below all come from one sample, sequenced in a study of blood T cells in healthy people across ages. With a J-beta primer mix and a sample-barcoded 5' primer, a second PCR ran 7 to 11 cycles. TCRdb called the 5' RACE reads again in MiXCR, with one record for every CDR3 protein. The sample includes 700,000 to 950,000 distinct CDR3 sequences, roughly 44% of them seen just once. The sample consisted of blood. The receptors were sampled from a woman aged 60 to 75 in good health.

V gene TRBV10-3 combines with J gene TRBJ2-5; maybe TRBD1 (5 bases). The V and J ends lost 4 bases and 6 bases respectively, with 9 bases between them. From germline, CDR1 is ENHRY and CDR2 SYGVKD. The CDR3 loop spans 12 amino acids. CDR3: CAISAMGQTQYF. The CDR3 DNA reads TGTGCCATCAGTGCCATGGGGCAGACCCAGTACTTC.

The rearrangement links TRBV12-3 or TRBV12-4 to TRBJ1-1; D is unresolved. V lost 6 bases and J 6 bases, leaving 17 bases between the germline ends. This CDR3 spans 14 amino acids. CDR3 nucleotides: TGTGCCAGCAGCCTAACGGGGTTAGCCCCTGAAGCTTTCTTT. This gives the protein CASSLTGLAPEAFF.

This clonotype was seen a handful of times. As DNA, the CDR3 is TGTGCCAGCAGGGGAAGACTAGCAGACGAGCAGTACTTC. Protein product: CASRGRLADEQYF. The chain links TRBV6-2 or TRBV6-3 to TRBJ2-7; TRBD2 matches 7 bases. J lost 5 bases, V lost 6 bases, and 7 bases had no gene match. The CDR3 is made up of 13 amino acids. CDR1 and CDR2 from the germline V gene are MNHEY and SVGEGT.

The CDR3 here is CASGLRPGGDYNSPLHF. CDR3 sequence (DNA): TGTGCCAGCGGCCTCCGACCCGGCGGGGACTATAATTCACCCCTCCACTTT. J is TRBJ1-6 and V is TRBV27; D gene unclear. Germline V lookup: CDR1 MNHEY, CDR2 SMNVEV (reference sequence). Trimming left V 8 bases short and J 3 bases short, with 20 bases between. The CDR3 is made up of 17 amino acids.

This clonotype has a count of ten or more. The chain employs TRBV20-1 and TRBJ2-1; TRBD1 matches at 7 bases. Germline loops: CDR1 DFQATT, CDR2 SNEGSKA (reference sequence). V trimming: 4 bases; J trimming: 7 bases; junction bases outside the gene matches: 10. CDR3 length equals 14 residues. In DNA, the CDR3 is TGCAGTGCTATTAGACAGGGCTATACGAATGAGCAGTTCTTC. Translated, it gives CSAIRQGYTNEQFF.

This clonotype came up a few times. This sequence joins TRBV27 and TRBJ1-2; no reliable D call. With 6 bases removed from V and 4 bases from J, the gap between germline ends came to 12 bases. From germline, CDR1 is MNHEY and CDR2 SMNVEV (reference sequence). The CDR3 sequence is 13 residues long. Here the CDR3 DNA reads TGTGCCAGCAGCCTTCGGGAAACCTATGGCTACACCTTC. The encoded protein is CASSLRETYGYTF.

The rearrangement uses TRBV20-1 and TRBJ1-1, with a possible D match to TRBD1 (6 bases). This CDR3 is built from 11 residues. The germline V gene has CDR1 DFQATT and CDR2 SNEGSKA (reference sequence). Trimming cost V 8 bases and J 2 bases, with 9 bases left between them. CDR3 amino acids: CSRGHNTEAFF. The DNA of the CDR3 is TGCAGTCGGGGGCACAACACTGAAGCTTTCTTT.

The chain employs TRBV11-3 and TRBJ2-5; D may be TRBD1 or TRBD2 (6 bases each). The DNA end lines up better with TRBJ2-7; the J call may be wrong. From germline, CDR1 is SGHNT and CDR2 YENEEA. This CDR3 contains 15 residues. CDR3: CASSSPSRRGYEQYF. CDR3 DNA sequence: TGTGCCAGCAGCTCCCCGTCGAGGAGGGGGTACGAGCAGTACTTC.

The chain is built from TRBV4-2 and TRBJ2-7, with TRBD2 identical over 7 bases. The CDR3 runs to 14 residues. V was clipped by 0 bases and J by 7 bases; unmatched bases: 6. Germline V gene sequence: CDR1 LGHNA, CDR2 YNFKEQ. The CDR3 here is CASSQDGDYSEQYF. CDR3 sequence (DNA): TGTGCCAGCAGCCAAGATGGGGACTACTCTGAGCAGTACTTC.

V gene TRBV7-3 combines with J gene TRBJ2-1; the D gene is possibly TRBD1 (8 bases). The germline gives CDR1 SGHTA, CDR2 FQGTGA. Trimming took 4 bases from V and 7 from J, leaving 20 bases between them. The CDR3 has 16 residues. DNA for the CDR3: TGTGCCAGCAGCTCTCGCACATCACAGGGGGGGAATGAGCAGTTCTTC. This codes for CASSSRTSQGGNEQFF. Based on the CDR3 plus reference TRBV7-3 and TRBJ2-1, the full variable domain is GAGVSQTPSNKVTEKGKYVELRCDPISGHTALYWYRQSLGQGPEFLIYFQGTGAADDSGLPNDRFFAVRPEGSVSTLKIQRTERGDSAVYLCASSSRTSQGGNEQFFGPGTRLTVL.

The rearrangement joins TRBV5-1 to TRBJ1-2; 9 positions agree with TRBD1. Germline lookup yields CDR1 SGHRS and CDR2 YFSETQ. V trimming: 4 bases; J trimming: 0 bases; junction bases outside the gene matches: 7. There are 16 residues in the CDR3. CDR3 in amino acids: CASSAGTGRTNYGYTF. The DNA for the CDR3 is TGCGCCAGCAGCGCCGGGACAGGGAGAACTAACTATGGCTACACCTTC.

The chain employs TRBV11-2 and TRBJ2-1, with 13 bases aligning to TRBD2. The ends lost 5 bases at V and 7 bases at J; junction bases unmatched: 8. Germline V lookup: CDR1 SGHAT, CDR2 FQNNGV. This CDR3 spans 16 amino acids. The DNA of the CDR3 is TGTGCCAGCAGCCTCCGACTAGCGGGAGGAGGAAATGAGCAGTTCTTC. It codes for CASSLRLAGGGNEQFF. Using reference TRBV11-2 and TRBJ2-1 for the parts outside the CDR3, the full variable domain is EAGVAQSPRYKIIEKRQSVAFWCNPISGHATLYWYQQILGQGPKLLIQFQNNGVVDDSQLPKDRFSAERLKGVDSTLKIQPAKLEDSAVYLCASSLRLAGGGNEQFFGPGTRLTVL.

In its sample, this clonotype was seen many times. The chain couples TRBV29-1 to TRBJ2-3; TRBD2 might be the D (6 bases). The CDR3 consists of 11 residues. Trimming took 4 bases from V and 4 from J, leaving 6 bases between them. Germline CDR1 and CDR2: SQVTM and ANQGSEA. The CDR3 sequence: CSVGGADTQYF. CDR3 sequence (DNA): TGCAGCGTTGGGGGGGCAGATACGCAGTATTTT.

The J gene is TRBJ1-2, the V gene TRBV2; D is unresolved. The CDR3 loop spans 15 amino acids. The V end lost 4 bases, the J end lost 8 bases, and 20 bases lay between the germline ends. The germline V gene encodes CDR1 SNHLY and CDR2 FYNNEI. The CDR3 DNA sequence: TGTGCCAGCAGTGCCCTTTTGTTAGGGCCTTGGGGCTACACCTTC. Translated, it gives CASSALLLGPWGYTF.

A few counts support this clonotype. The chain joins TRBV9 to TRBJ2-2; 9 nucleotides line up with TRBD1. The CDR3 runs 14 residues. J lost 5 bases, V lost 8 bases, and 7 bases had no gene match. CDR1 and CDR2 (germline): SGDLS, YYNGEE. The CDR3 spells CASADRGATGELFF. In DNA form, the CDR3 reads TGTGCCAGTGCGGACAGGGGAGCAACCGGGGAGCTGTTTTTT. The whole variable domain, remainder taken from reference TRBV9 and TRBJ2-2, is DSGVTQTPKHLITATGQRVTLRCSPRSGDLSVYWYQQSLDQGLQFLIQYYNGEERAKGNILERFSAQQFPDLHSELNLSSLELGDSALYFCASADRGATGELFFGEGSRLTVL.

This clonotype was counted between two and nine times. The chain recombines TRBV5-5 with TRBJ2-5, with 9 bases lining up with TRBD2. J lost 11 bases, V lost 0 bases, and 11 bases had no gene match. The CDR3 loop spans 15 amino acids. CDR1 and CDR2 from the germline V gene are SGHKS and YYEKEE (reference sequence). The CDR3 protein is CASSLGWRGGEEQYF. Here the CDR3 DNA reads TGTGCCAGCAGCTTGGGCTGGCGGGGGGGAGAGGAGCAGTACTTC.

The chain has TRBV28 and TRBJ2-1, with 10 bases matching TRBD1. The CDR3 sequence is 17 residues long. Germline V CDR1 and CDR2: MDHEN, SYDVKM. V shed 6 bases and J 4 bases; nucleotides not matched to a gene: 12. The CDR3 nucleotides are TGTGCCAGCAGCATCGTAAAAGGGACAGGGGTTTACAATGAGCAGTTCTTC. It translates to CASSIVKGTGVYNEQFF.

The chain carries TRBV20-1 and TRBJ2-4; TRBD1 might be the D (5 bases). The DNA end is more similar to TRBJ2-5, so the J call may be wrong. The V gene's germline CDR1 is DFQATT and CDR2 SNEGSKA (reference sequence). This CDR3 is built from 14 residues. The CDR3 sequence: CSARVDGAGETQYF. The CDR3 DNA reads TGCAGTGCTAGGGTAGATGGGGCCGGGGAGACCCAGTACTTC.

This clonotype was counted ten times or more. The chain is built from TRBV7-3 and TRBJ2-1; D unclear. This CDR3 comprises 15 residues. Between the trimmed V and J ends, which lost 0 bases and 9 bases, there was a span of 15 bases. Germline V gene lookup returns CDR1 SGHTA and CDR2 FQGTGA. In nucleotides, the CDR3 is TGTGCCAGCAGCTTAACCGCGTCCCTTAGTAGTGAGCAGTTCTTC. Its protein is CASSLTASLSSEQFF.

The rearrangement joins TRBV5-1 to TRBJ1-2; D is undetermined. CDR3 length equals 18 residues. V lost 4 bases to trimming and J lost 2 bases, with 24 bases between them. Germline V gene sequence: CDR1 SGHRS, CDR2 YFSETQ. Written as DNA, the CDR3 is TGCGCCAGCAGCCAGGACCGGGCAGGAGGAGCCGAAAACTATGGCTACACCTTC. This sequence encodes CASSQDRAGGAENYGYTF.

This clonotype was counted ten times or more. The chain links TRBV4-3 to TRBJ2-6; D is possibly TRBD1 (5 bases). Trimming cost V 1 base and J 0 bases, with 13 bases left between them. The CDR3 has 18 amino acids. Germline-derived CDR1 and CDR2 are LGHNA and YSLEER. The CDR3 is CASSQGTGITSGANVLTF. Written as DNA, the CDR3 is TGCGCCAGCAGCCAAGGCACAGGCATTACCTCTGGGGCCAACGTCCTGACTTTC.

This clonotype was observed a handful of times. This rearrangement joins TRBV3-1 to TRBJ2-1, with 8 bases lining up with TRBD2. Trimming at V came to 1 base and at J to 3 bases, leaving 2 bases not matched to a gene. CDR3 length equals 15 residues. CDR1 is LGHDT and CDR2 is YNNKEL in the germline V gene (reference sequence). CDR3 sequence reads: CASSQGGRIYNEQFF. The CDR3 DNA follows: TGTGCCAGCAGCCAAGGCGGGAGGATCTACAATGAGCAGTTCTTC.

The genes are TRBV28 and TRBJ1-4, with TRBD1 as a possible D gene (5 bases). The CDR3 is made up of 15 amino acids. In germline, CDR1 is MDHEN, CDR2 SYDVKM. The V and J ends lost 8 bases and 0 bases respectively, with 13 bases between them. CDR3 nucleotide sequence: TGTGCCAGCGGTGTCCGGGGGGCAACTAATGAAAAACTGTTTTTT. It yields the protein CASGVRGATNEKLFF.

This clonotype has more than one count but fewer than ten. The chain couples TRBV29-1 to TRBJ2-3; 13 positions agree with TRBD2. The CDR3 extends over 15 amino acids. V lost 6 bases and J lost 4; bases outside the gene matches: 7. Germline-derived CDR1 and CDR2 are SQVTM and ANQGSEA. CDR3: CSVAGLAGLPDTQYF. The CDR3 region has the DNA TGCAGCGTAGCGGGACTAGCGGGACTGCCAGATACGCAGTATTTT.

As to this clonotype: Given a much more abundant clone one base away, this may be a read error. The gene calls are TRBV6-5 and TRBJ2-7, with 8 positions matching TRBD1. J gave up 2 bases and V 7 bases, and 7 bases lay outside the gene matches. Per the germline V gene, CDR1 is MNHEY and CDR2 is SVGAGI. The CDR3 runs 14 residues. The CDR3 sequence is CASKQQGGPYEQYF. The DNA of the CDR3 is TGTGCCAGCAAGCAACAGGGGGGCCCCTACGAGCAGTACTTC.

This clonotype has at least ten counts. V and J are TRBV11-2 and TRBJ2-1, with 8 bases fitting TRBD1. The J segment lost 7 bases and the V segment lost 4 bases, leaving 9 bases of the junction unmatched. CDR1 SGHAT and CDR2 FQNNGV come from the germline V gene. The CDR3 has 15 amino acids. The CDR3 is CASSSRTGPGNEQFF. CDR3 DNA: TGTGCCAGCAGCTCTCGGACAGGGCCCGGGAATGAGCAGTTCTTC. The whole variable domain, remainder taken from reference TRBV11-2 and TRBJ2-1, is EAGVAQSPRYKIIEKRQSVAFWCNPISGHATLYWYQQILGQGPKLLIQFQNNGVVDDSQLPKDRFSAERLKGVDSTLKIQPAKLEDSAVYLCASSSRTGPGNEQFFGPGTRLTVL.

CDR3 sequence (DNA): TGTGCCAGCAGGACCGCCTCCCCCTTGCAAGATACGCAGTATTTT. It translates to CASRTASPLQDTQYF. This chain uses TRBV11-2 with TRBJ2-3, with unresolved D. V lost 6 bases and J lost 5, with 18 bases in between. Germline CDR1 is SGHAT and CDR2 is FQNNGV. The CDR3 is 15 amino acids.